The 25 T cell receptor beta chains given below trace back to one sample, sequenced in a study of blood T cells in healthy people across ages. A second PCR, run for about 6 to 11 cycles, used a sample-barcoded 5' primer plus a J-beta primer mix. One entry per CDR3 protein results from TCRdb running MiXCR on the 5' RACE reads. The sample records over 300,000 distinct CDR3 sequences, roughly half being singletons. The sample taken for sequencing was blood. Every receptor here comes from a man aged 55 to 70 in good health.

This clonotype was counted once. The junction departs from germline at one end; a sequencing error may be responsible. The rearrangement uses TRBV6-2 or TRBV6-3 and TRBJ2-1; TRBD1 is a possible D gene (6 bases). The germline gives CDR1 MNHEY, CDR2 SVGEGT. This CDR3 spans 15 amino acids. In nucleotides, the CDR3 is TGTGCCAGCTATAGAGGGGGAGTAACCTTTAATGGGCAGTTCTTC. Amino acid sequence: CASYRGGVTFNGQFF.

This clonotype was seen more than once but under ten times. The rearrangement uses TRBV29-1 and TRBJ2-3, with TRBD2 as a possible D gene (5 bases). The germline V and J ends were trimmed by 7 bases and 6 bases, with 11 bases remaining between them. The CDR3 totals 11 residues. CDR1 is SQVTM, CDR2 ANQGSEA, per germline. DNA for the CDR3: TGCAGCGGCGAATCGGGGGATACGCAGTATTTT. Amino acid sequence: CSGESGDTQYF.

The chain links TRBV20-1 to TRBJ2-1, with D uncertain. The CDR3 is made up of 11 amino acids. CDR1 DFQATT and CDR2 SNEGSKA come from the germline V gene (reference sequence). The V end lost 3 bases, the J end lost 6 bases, and 6 bases lay between the germline ends. The CDR3 sequence is CSASSFNEQFF. The DNA of the CDR3 is TGCAGTGCTAGTTCTTTCAATGAGCAGTTCTTC.

The chain is built from TRBV4-2 and TRBJ2-3; no reliable D call. V lost 1 base to trimming and J lost 2 bases, with 13 bases between them. The CDR3 covers 16 residues. The V gene's germline CDR1 is LGHNA and CDR2 YNFKEQ. The CDR3 loop is CASSQVRVRPTDTQYF. CDR3 bases: TGTGCCAGCAGCCAAGTACGGGTGAGACCCACAGATACGCAGTATTTT.

The chain employs TRBV6-1 and TRBJ2-7, with D tentatively TRBD1 or TRBD2 (5 bases each). The V end lost 6 bases, the J end lost 3 bases, and 12 bases lay between the germline ends. The CDR3 covers 13 residues. The germline V gene encodes CDR1 MNHNS and CDR2 SASEGT. CDR3 in DNA: TGTGCCAGCAGGGGGCTAGCCCGCTACGAGCAGTACTTC. Translation: CASRGLARYEQYF.

This chain uses TRBV14 with TRBJ2-3; D uncertain. V shed 2 bases and J shed 6 bases, with 9 bases lying between them. Germline V gives CDR1 SGHDN, CDR2 FVKESK. The length of the CDR3 is 13 residues. In DNA, the CDR3 is TGTGCCAGCAGCCAACGGGTTGCGGATACGCAGTATTTT. Its protein is CASSQRVADTQYF.

This clonotype occurred a few times. The chain employs TRBV11-1 and TRBJ2-2, with 7 nucleotides matching TRBD2. The CDR3 has 15 residues. V was pared by 0 bases and J by 7 bases, with 5 bases of the junction left unmatched. Germline-derived CDR1 and CDR2 are SGHAT and FQDESV (reference sequence). Here the CDR3 reads CASSLAPSGGGELFF. The CDR3 DNA is TGTGCCAGCAGCTTAGCGCCTAGCGGAGGCGGGGAGCTGTTTTTT.

The chain is built from TRBV29-1 and TRBJ2-3, with unresolved D. V was cut by 2 bases and J by 1 base, with 10 bases left in between. Germline loops: CDR1 SQVTM, CDR2 ANQGSEA. CDR3 length: 14 residues. The CDR3 bases are TGCAGCGTTGAACCCCCGAGCGGCACAGATACGCAGTATTTT. Protein sequence: CSVEPPSGTDTQYF.

This clonotype appeared a few times. The chain uses TRBV5-1 and TRBJ2-3, with TRBD2 matching 9 bases. The CDR3 is 15 residues long. V dropped 5 bases and J dropped 5; count of bases not matched to a gene: 9. CDR1 SGHRS and CDR2 YFSETQ come from the germline V gene. The chain's CDR3 is CASRPSGIPQDTQYF. The CDR3 coding sequence is TGCGCCAGCAGGCCTAGCGGGATCCCTCAAGATACGCAGTATTTT.

This clonotype has more than one count but fewer than ten. Sequence at one end of the junction differs from germline and may be a read error. The V gene is TRBV10-1, the J gene TRBJ2-6; the D gene is possibly TRBD2 (6 bases). CDR1 and CDR2 (germline): WNHNN, SYGVQD (reference sequence). The CDR3 totals 15 residues. Here the CDR3 DNA reads TGTGCCAGCAGTGACGGGGGCTCTGGGGCCAACGTCCTGACTTTC. Residues: CASSDGGSGANVLTF.

The CDR3 DNA reads TGTGCCAGCAGTTTAGGGACGGGGGCCACCTCGGATGAGCAGTTCTTC. Its protein is CASSLGTGATSDEQFF. J is TRBJ2-1 and V is TRBV27; the D call may be TRBD1 or TRBD2 (6 bases each). The CDR3 has 16 amino acids. Germline loops: CDR1 MNHEY, CDR2 SMNVEV (reference sequence). Trimming cost V 2 bases and J 8 bases, with 19 bases left between them.

The chain combines TRBV5-4 with TRBJ2-1; 7 bases match TRBD2. V trimming: 3 bases; J trimming: 4 bases; junction bases outside the gene matches: 7. Per germline, CDR1 SGHNT and CDR2 YYREEE (reference sequence). This CDR3 spans 15 amino acids. CDR3 sequence reads: CASSSRTSVYNEQFF. CDR3 DNA sequence: TGTGCCAGCAGCTCGCGCACTAGCGTTTACAATGAGCAGTTCTTC.

The chain employs TRBV20-1 and TRBJ1-4; 9 bases are shared with TRBD1. Looked up from germline, CDR1 is DFQATT and CDR2 is SNEGSKA (reference sequence). This CDR3 has 13 residues. With 4 bases clipped from V and 8 bases from J, the junction kept 5 bases outside the gene matches. The CDR3 bases are TGCAGTGCTAAGGACAGGGGACGAGAAAAACTGTTTTTT. Translation: CSAKDRGREKLFF.

The chain couples TRBV11-2 to TRBJ2-3; TRBD1 agrees at 7 bases. Per germline, CDR1 SGHAT and CDR2 FQNNGV. The CDR3 consists of 16 residues. The J segment lost 3 bases and the V segment lost 7 bases, leaving 13 bases of the junction unmatched. Written as DNA, the CDR3 is TGTGCCAGCACCCTGGACAGGCCCGTTTCTACAGATACGCAGTATTTT. This codes for CASTLDRPVSTDTQYF.

This rearrangement joins TRBV25-1 to TRBJ1-2; 7 bases agree with TRBD1. This CDR3 has 13 amino acids. V shed 6 bases and J 4 bases; nucleotides not matched to a gene: 5. Germline V gene sequence: CDR1 MGHDK, CDR2 SYGVNS. The CDR3: CASSAGGLYGYTF. The CDR3 DNA follows: TGTGCCAGCAGCGCAGGGGGTCTCTATGGCTACACCTTC.

This clonotype came up a few times. The CDR3 sequence: CASSPGTSGRRRETQYF. The CDR3 DNA sequence: TGTGCCAGCAGCCCCGGGACTAGCGGGAGACGTCGAGAGACCCAGTACTTC. The chain uses TRBV3-1 and TRBJ2-5, with TRBD2 identical over 14 bases. The CDR3 runs to 17 residues. V shed 4 bases and J 4 bases; nucleotides not matched to a gene: 8. Germline loops: CDR1 LGHDT, CDR2 YNNKEL (reference sequence).

In regard to this clonotype: A read error may explain this, as a much larger clone is one base away. The J gene is TRBJ2-5, the V gene TRBV20-1, with 11 bases lining up with TRBD2. CDR3 length equals 14 residues. Losses at the gene ends were 6 bases for V and 11 bases for J; bases not matched to a gene: 14. In germline, CDR1 is DFQATT, CDR2 SNEGSKA (reference sequence). CDR3 loop: CSANSGRAVFEQYF. DNA of the CDR3: TGCAGTGCCAATAGCGGGAGGGCCGTATTTGAGCAGTACTTC.

V is TRBV6-5 and J is TRBJ1-1; 7 bases agree with TRBD1. Trimming cost V 2 bases and J 3 bases; bases outside gene matches: 12. The CDR3 is 17 residues long. Germline loops: CDR1 MNHEY, CDR2 SVGAGI. CDR3 in amino acids: CASSYRLNEGAHTEAFF. The CDR3 bases are TGTGCCAGCAGTTACCGCTTAAATGAGGGGGCTCACACTGAAGCTTTCTTT.

V gene TRBV27 combines with J gene TRBJ2-7, with D possibly being TRBD2 (6 bases). Trimming stripped 6 bases from V and 0 bases from J, with 9 bases between. This CDR3 is built from 13 residues. Per the germline V gene, CDR1 is MNHEY and CDR2 is SMNVEV (reference sequence). The CDR3 nucleotides are TGTGCCAGCAGAGGGCGGGACTCCTACGAGCAGTACTTC. Its translation is CASRGRDSYEQYF.

The sample holds many counts of this clonotype. This chain connects TRBV7-2 to TRBJ2-7; 8 bases fit TRBD1. This CDR3 is 14 amino acids long. Germline-derived CDR1 and CDR2 are SGHTA and FQGNSA. With 5 bases clipped from V and 0 bases from J, the junction kept 3 bases outside the gene matches. In nucleotides, the CDR3 is TGTGCCAGCAGCCTGGACAGGGCCTCCTACGAGCAGTACTTC. Translated, it gives CASSLDRASYEQYF.

V gene TRBV5-1 combines with J gene TRBJ2-3; no reliable D call. The V and J ends lost 1 base and 8 bases respectively, with 8 bases between them. Germline V gene lookup returns CDR1 SGHRS and CDR2 YFSETQ. The CDR3 covers 12 residues. The CDR3 region is CASSLPSFTQYF. The DNA for the CDR3 is TGCGCCAGCAGCTTGCCGTCGTTTACGCAGTATTTT.

This clonotype has just a few counts. The chain joins TRBV7-2 to TRBJ2-3; D remains ambiguous. The V end lost 5 bases, the J end lost 9 bases, and 12 bases lay between the germline ends. CDR1 is SGHTA and CDR2 is FQGNSA in the germline V gene. The CDR3 is made up of 12 amino acids. The CDR3: CASSGPVGTQYF. CDR3 DNA: TGTGCCAGCAGCGGGCCGGTGGGAACGCAGTATTTT.

This clonotype has more than one count but fewer than ten. The rearrangement uses TRBV29-1 and TRBJ2-1; D is uncertain. This CDR3 contains 15 residues. The germline V and J ends were trimmed by 4 bases and 2 bases, with 15 bases remaining between them. Germline CDR1 reads SQVTM; CDR2 reads ANQGSEA. The CDR3 DNA reads TGCAGCGTTGTCAACCGGGCCAAACCCTACAATGAGCAGTTCTTC. This translates into CSVVNRAKPYNEQFF.

This clonotype was seen once. The chain couples TRBV27 to TRBJ1-6; TRBD1 is a possible D gene (5 bases). Trimming pared 4 bases from V and 6 bases from J, leaving 22 bases between. The CDR3 totals 18 residues. Germline assignment: CDR1 MNHEY and CDR2 SMNVEV (reference sequence). The CDR3 loop is CASSSPPGNRRANSPLHF. CDR3 nucleotides: TGTGCCAGCAGTTCCCCCCCAGGGAACAGGAGAGCTAATTCACCCCTCCACTTT.

This chain uses TRBV7-2 with TRBJ2-1, with 10 bases aligning to TRBD1. Germline trimming cut 7 bases from V and 2 bases from J; bases unmatched to any gene: 11. This CDR3 has 17 amino acids. Per germline, CDR1 SGHTA and CDR2 FQGNSA. CDR3 coding DNA: TGTGCCAGCATCCCCAGGGCTGGACAGGGGGCCTACAATGAGCAGTTCTTC. This translates into CASIPRAGQGAYNEQFF.